The present T cell receptor (beta chain) was sequenced within a study of circulating CD8 cells and anti-PD-1 response in melanoma. Background on the study: About 50% of the 13 melanoma patients received first-line anti-PD-1 therapy.

This clonotype is labeled medium-sized (0.01 to 0.1%). Its antigen is unidentified. The QIAseq Immune Repertoire TCR panel built the libraries from roughly 16 ng of total RNA. MiXCR, applied by TCRdb to the reads, yields one record per CDR3 protein. This table has 1,500 to 2,000 distinct CDR3 sequences, roughly 6% appearing once. General observations from the study: Under 8% of TRB clonotypes were shared between subsets at M1. Patients included both untreated and previously treated individuals. TIGIT repertoires were least diverse, DNEG repertoires most diverse.

From live CD3+CD8+TCRalphabeta+ cells, four PD-1 and/or TIGIT subsets were sorted. The CDR3 is 14 residues long. The V end lost 4 bases, the J end lost 3 bases, and 9 bases lay between the germline ends. Per germline, CDR1 SNHLY and CDR2 FYNNEI. J is TRBJ2-2 and V is TRBV2; TRBD2 is a possible D gene (5 bases). This TCR came from a human donor with melanoma. This specimen consisted of CD8+ T cells from PBMCs, obtained at baseline or after one month of anti-PD-1 therapy (not recorded which). DNA for the CDR3: TGTGCCAGCAGTGTCGGGGTCCACACCGGGGAGCTGTTTTTT. This codes for CASSVGVHTGELFF.